The subject of this entry is one TCR beta chain. The data originate from a study of blood T cell repertoires in COVID-19. Between the trimmed V and J ends, which lost 5 bases and 3 bases, there was a span of 8 bases. The germline CDR1 and CDR2 sequences are SGHVS and FQNEAQ. There are 13 residues in the CDR3. Measured with immunoSEQ multiplex PCR; TCRdb has only the in-frame clones, and not every one. The top ten hold 9.5% to 13% of the sample, which has 150,000 or so clones, approximately 83% seen once. The TCR originated in a woman aged 60-75 years with COVID-19, enrolled during active disease. V usage is TRBV7-8 and J usage is TRBJ1-5; D not resolved. Sequencing was performed on peripheral blood. CDR3 sequence reads: CASSPRDNQPQHF. The CDR3 DNA sequence: TGTGCCAGCAGCCCTCGGGACAATCAGCCCCAGCATTTT.